This is a list of T cell receptor beta chains from one sample in a study of shared T cell receptors in the human thymus. Clones were sequenced by immunoSEQ multiplex PCR, and TCRdb holds only the in-frame ones, with some missing. The data show over 350,000 clones, around 95% seen once. The sequenced sample consisted of thymocytes. The receptors derive from a human donor. Both conserved end residues are part of each CDR3. D genes are given only for firm matches. The size entry is marked missing in some rows and otherwise reads once, few, many or a size class.

abundance: -; v_gene: TRBV4-1; d_gene: TRBD2; j_gene: TRBJ2-1; CDR3aa: CASSLLAGGRNEQFF; CDR3nt: TGCGCCAGCAGCCTTCTAGCGGGAGGGCGCAATGAGCAGTTCTTC
abundance: -; v_gene: TRBV19; d_gene: TRBD2; j_gene: TRBJ2-7; CDR3aa: CASSPRALTSVSYEQYF; CDR3nt: TGTGCCAGTAGTCCAAGAGCACTGACTAGCGTTTCCTACGAGCAGTACTTC
abundance: -; v_gene: TRBV29-1; d_gene: TRBD1; j_gene: TRBJ2-7; CDR3aa: CSGGQGGHEQYF; CDR3nt: TGCAGCGGGGGACAGGGAGGCCACGAGCAGTACTTC
abundance: -; v_gene: TRBV14; d_gene: -; j_gene: TRBJ2-1; CDR3aa: CASSREGAYNEQFF; CDR3nt: TGTGCCAGCAGCCGCGAGGGGGCCTACAATGAGCAGTTCTTC
abundance: -; v_gene: TRBV21-1; d_gene: -; j_gene: TRBJ1-5; CDR3aa: CARFGGGGQPQHF; CDR3nt: TGTGCCCGTTTTGGTGGGGGTGGTCAGCCCCAGCATTTT
abundance: -; v_gene: TRBV19; d_gene: -; j_gene: TRBJ2-2; CDR3aa: CASSLDSTGAGELFF; CDR3nt: TGTGCCAGTAGTCTGGACAGTACGGGGGCCGGGGAGCTGTTTTTT
abundance: -; v_gene: TRBV11-2; d_gene: TRBD2; j_gene: TRBJ2-2; CDR3aa: CASSRRSGVGRELFF; CDR3nt: TGTGCCAGCAGCCGCCGTAGCGGGGTTGGGCGGGAGCTGTTTTTT
abundance: -; v_gene: TRBV7-6; d_gene: -; j_gene: TRBJ2-5; CDR3aa: CASSLKETQYF; CDR3nt: TGTGCCAGCAGCTTAAAAGAGACCCAGTACTTC
abundance: -; v_gene: TRBV7-3; d_gene: -; j_gene: TRBJ1-5; CDR3aa: CASSLSGTQGEPQHF; CDR3nt: TGTGCCAGCAGCTTATCCGGGACCCAAGGCGAGCCCCAGCATTTT
abundance: -; v_gene: TRBV15; d_gene: -; j_gene: TRBJ2-3; CDR3aa: CATSGAQADTQYF; CDR3nt: TGTGCCACCAGCGGAGCCCAGGCAGATACGCAGTATTTT
abundance: -; v_gene: TRBV7-8; d_gene: TRBD1; j_gene: TRBJ1-1; CDR3aa: CASSLKVDRGWETEAFF; CDR3nt: TGTGCCAGCAGCTTAAAGGTGGACAGGGGATGGGAAACTGAAGCTTTCTTT
abundance: -; v_gene: TRBV7-2; d_gene: -; j_gene: TRBJ2-4; CDR3aa: CASSLNQLAKNIQYF; CDR3nt: TGTGCCAGCAGCTTAAATCAGTTAGCCAAAAACATTCAGTACTTC
abundance: -; v_gene: TRBV7-2; d_gene: -; j_gene: TRBJ2-7; CDR3aa: CASSLAEVGGDYEQYF; CDR3nt: TGTGCCAGCAGCTTAGCGGAGGTCGGCGGGGACTACGAGCAGTACTTC
abundance: -; v_gene: TRBV6-4; d_gene: TRBD1; j_gene: TRBJ1-1; CDR3aa: CASRLRDRGSTEAFF; CDR3nt: TGTGCCAGCAGACTAAGGGACAGGGGGTCCACTGAAGCTTTCTTT
abundance: -; v_gene: TRBV5-1; d_gene: -; j_gene: TRBJ2-7; CDR3aa: CASSLGDLSSYEQYF; CDR3nt: TGCGCCAGCAGCTTGGGAGACCTTAGCTCCTACGAGCAGTACTTC
abundance: -; v_gene: TRBV5-6; d_gene: TRBD2; j_gene: TRBJ2-1; CDR3aa: CASSLRRAWEGVTYNEQFF; CDR3nt: TGTGCCAGCAGCTTGCGCCGGGCCTGGGAGGGAGTCACCTACAATGAGCAGTTCTTC
abundance: -; v_gene: TRBV29-1; d_gene: -; j_gene: TRBJ2-2; CDR3aa: CATMRGANTGELFF; CDR3nt: TGCGCTACCATGAGGGGGGCGAACACCGGGGAGCTGTTTTTT
abundance: -; v_gene: TRBV27; d_gene: TRBD2; j_gene: TRBJ2-3; CDR3aa: CASSFWAGGRRDTQYF; CDR3nt: TGTGCCAGCAGTTTTTGGGCGGGAGGACGCAGAGATACGCAGTATTTT
abundance: -; v_gene: TRBV27; d_gene: TRBD1; j_gene: TRBJ2-1; CDR3aa: CASSFGTGFTNEQFF; CDR3nt: TGTGCCAGCAGTTTTGGGACAGGGTTTACCAATGAGCAGTTCTTC
abundance: once; v_gene: TRBV28; d_gene: -; j_gene: TRBJ2-1; CDR3aa: CASSLSGTTDEQFF; CDR3nt: TGTGCCAGCAGTTTATCCGGGACAACGGATGAGCAGTTCTTC
abundance: once; v_gene: TRBV4-1; d_gene: -; j_gene: TRBJ1-5; CDR3aa: CASSQAAGAEGDQPQHF; CDR3nt: TGCGCCAGCAGCCAAGCTGCAGGGGCCGAAGGGGATCAGCCCCAGCATTTT
abundance: -; v_gene: TRBV29-1; d_gene: -; j_gene: TRBJ2-4; CDR3aa: CSVRSLAKNIQYF; CDR3nt: TGCAGCGTTCGGTCCTTAGCCAAAAACATTCAGTACTTC
abundance: -; v_gene: TRBV7-4; d_gene: -; j_gene: TRBJ2-2; CDR3aa: CASSDGTVTGELFF; CDR3nt: TGTGCCAGCAGCGACGGGACTGTCACCGGGGAGCTGTTTTTT
abundance: -; v_gene: TRBV5-7; d_gene: TRBD2; j_gene: TRBJ2-2; CDR3aa: CASILRAGTRVPGELFF; CDR3nt: TGTGCCAGCATCCTGAGGGCCGGGACTAGAGTTCCGGGGGAGCTGTTTTTT
abundance: -; v_gene: TRBV28; d_gene: -; j_gene: TRBJ2-4; CDR3aa: CASSPLGYPIQYF; CDR3nt: TGTGCCAGCAGTCCGCTTGGGTACCCCATTCAGTACTTC
abundance: -; v_gene: TRBV5-1; d_gene: -; j_gene: TRBJ2-5; CDR3aa: CASSYRRASGETQYF; CDR3nt: TGCGCCAGCAGCTACCGCAGGGCCTCGGGAGAGACCCAGTACTTC
abundance: -; v_gene: TRBV27; d_gene: TRBD2; j_gene: TRBJ2-7; CDR3aa: CASSLSTGGPHEQYF; CDR3nt: TGTGCCAGCAGTTTATCTACGGGAGGGCCTCACGAGCAGTACTTC
abundance: -; v_gene: TRBV29-1; d_gene: -; j_gene: TRBJ2-3; CDR3aa: CSVGERAGQSTDTQYF; CDR3nt: TGCAGCGTTGGTGAGAGGGCGGGACAGAGCACAGATACGCAGTATTTT
abundance: -; v_gene: TRBV7-9; d_gene: TRBD2; j_gene: TRBJ2-7; CDR3aa: CASSFRSGPPSYEQYF; CDR3nt: TGTGCCAGCAGCTTTCGTAGCGGGCCTCCCTCCTACGAGCAGTACTTC
abundance: -; v_gene: TRBV9; d_gene: TRBD1; j_gene: TRBJ1-3; CDR3aa: CASSQDRASNTIYF; CDR3nt: TGTGCCAGCAGCCAGGACAGGGCGAGCAACACCATATATTTT
abundance: -; v_gene: TRBV4-1; d_gene: -; j_gene: TRBJ1-3; CDR3aa: CASSQGGWGTNSGNTIYF; CDR3nt: TGCGCCAGCAGCCAAGGGGGTTGGGGGACCAACTCTGGAAACACCATATATTTT
abundance: -; v_gene: TRBV18; d_gene: -; j_gene: TRBJ2-1; CDR3aa: CASSPSLPLVEQFF; CDR3nt: TGTGCCAGCTCACCATCGCTACCCCTGGTTGAGCAGTTCTTC
abundance: -; v_gene: TRBV6-6; d_gene: TRBD2; j_gene: TRBJ2-7; CDR3aa: CASSLAGEDEQYF; CDR3nt: TGTGCCAGCAGTCTAGCGGGAGAGGACGAGCAGTACTTC
abundance: -; v_gene: TRBV19; d_gene: -; j_gene: TRBJ2-5; CDR3aa: CASSRRQETQYF; CDR3nt: TGTGCCAGTAGTAGAAGACAAGAGACCCAGTACTTC
abundance: -; v_gene: TRBV19; d_gene: TRBD1; j_gene: TRBJ2-1; CDR3aa: CASSTGQGGNEQFF; CDR3nt: TGTGCCAGTAGTACCGGACAGGGTGGTAATGAGCAGTTCTTC
abundance: -; v_gene: TRBV5-1; d_gene: -; j_gene: TRBJ2-3; CDR3aa: CASSLDQGGADTQYF; CDR3nt: TGCGCCAGCAGCTTGGACCAGGGTGGCGCAGATACGCAGTATTTT
abundance: -; v_gene: TRBV10-3; d_gene: TRBD2; j_gene: TRBJ2-5; CDR3aa: CAIKGLGETQYF; CDR3nt: TGTGCCATCAAGGGACTAGGAGAGACCCAGTACTTC
abundance: -; v_gene: TRBV10-3; d_gene: -; j_gene: TRBJ2-3; CDR3aa: CAISGGLLTTDTQYF; CDR3nt: TGTGCCATCAGTGGGGGTCTACTAACCACAGATACGCAGTATTTT
abundance: -; v_gene: TRBV4-1; d_gene: -; j_gene: TRBJ2-7; CDR3aa: CASSQDRPAASYEQYF; CDR3nt: TGCGCCAGCAGCCAAGACCGCCCAGCGGCCTCCTACGAGCAGTACTTC
abundance: -; v_gene: TRBV4-1; d_gene: -; j_gene: TRBJ1-1; CDR3aa: CASSHRRSTEAFF; CDR3nt: TGCGCCAGCAGCCACCGACGGAGCACTGAAGCTTTCTTT